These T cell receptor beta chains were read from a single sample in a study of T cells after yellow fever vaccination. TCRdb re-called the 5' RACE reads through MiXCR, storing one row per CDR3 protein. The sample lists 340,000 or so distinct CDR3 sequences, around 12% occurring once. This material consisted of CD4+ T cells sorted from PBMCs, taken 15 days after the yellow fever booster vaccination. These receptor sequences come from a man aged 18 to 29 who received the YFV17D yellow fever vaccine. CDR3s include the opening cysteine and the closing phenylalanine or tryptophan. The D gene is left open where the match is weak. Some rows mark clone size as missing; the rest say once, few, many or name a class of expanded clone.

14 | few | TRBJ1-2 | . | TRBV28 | TGTGCCAGCAGTTTTACGGACCAGGGAGGGAGCTACACCTTC | CASSFTDQGGSYTF
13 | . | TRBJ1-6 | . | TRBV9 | TGTGCCAGCAGCGTAGAGGGGAATTCACCCCTCCACTTT | CASSVEGNSPLHF
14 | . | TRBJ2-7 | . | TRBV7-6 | TGTGCCAGCAGCTCTCCAGGGAAAACCTACGAGCAGTACTTC | CASSSPGKTYEQYF
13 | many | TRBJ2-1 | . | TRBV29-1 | TGCAGCGTGGCATCCAGACAGGTAGAAAAGCAGTTCTTC | CSVASRQVEKQFF
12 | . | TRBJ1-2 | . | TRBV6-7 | TGTGCCAGCGGCAGGGCTAACTATGGCTACACCTTC | CASGRANYGYTF
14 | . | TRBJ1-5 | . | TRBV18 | TGTGCCAGCAGATCCGGGACGGTGGATCAGCCCCAGCATTTT | CASRSGTVDQPQHF
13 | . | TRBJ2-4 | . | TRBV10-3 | TGTGCCATCAGAAAGGACTTGTTAAACATTCAGTACTTC | CAIRKDLLNIQYF
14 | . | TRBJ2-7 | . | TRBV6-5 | TGTGCCAGCTCAACCCAGTCCCAGCTGGACGAGCAGTACTTC | CASSTQSQLDEQYF
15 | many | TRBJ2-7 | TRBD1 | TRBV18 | TGTGCCAGCTCACCGGACAGGACCAGCGCTTACGAGCAGTACTTC | CASSPDRTSAYEQYF
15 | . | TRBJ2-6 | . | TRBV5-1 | TGCGCCAGCAGAAAGGTGGGCGGTGGGGCCAACGTCCTGACTTTC | CASRKVGGGANVLTF
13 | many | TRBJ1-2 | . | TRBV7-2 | TGTGCCAGCAGCCCGCCCCGGGCCTATGGCTACACCTTC | CASSPPRAYGYTF
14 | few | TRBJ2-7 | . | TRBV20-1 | TGCAGTGCTCCCCGTACAGGGAGCTCCTACGAGCAGTACTTC | CSAPRTGSSYEQYF
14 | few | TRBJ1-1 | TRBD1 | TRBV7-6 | TGTGCCAGCACTACGACAGGGACGAACACTGAAGCTTTCTTT | CASTTTGTNTEAFF
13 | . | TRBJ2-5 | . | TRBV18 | TGTGCCAGCTCACCGACGGTCCCAGAGACCCAGTACTTC | CASSPTVPETQYF
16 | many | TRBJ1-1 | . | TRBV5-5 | TGTGCCAGCAGCTTGAAGACAGGAGGAGAACGGACTGAAGCTTTCTTT | CASSLKTGGERTEAFF
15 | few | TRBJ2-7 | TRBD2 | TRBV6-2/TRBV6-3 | TGTGCCAGCACCCAACCTGGACTAGGGGCCAACGAGCAGTACTTC | CASTQPGLGANEQYF
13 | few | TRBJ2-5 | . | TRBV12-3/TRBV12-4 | TGTGCCAGCAGTTTTAAGGGAGAAGAGACCCAGTACTTC | CASSFKGEETQYF
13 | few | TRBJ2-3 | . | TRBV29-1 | TGCAGCGCCAGGAGGGCGGTCCCTGGGACGCAGTATTTT | CSARRAVPGTQYF
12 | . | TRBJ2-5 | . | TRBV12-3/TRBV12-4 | TGTGCCAGCAGTTTTCTGGAAGAGACCCAGTACTTC | CASSFLEETQYF
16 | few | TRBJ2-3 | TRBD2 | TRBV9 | TGTGCCAGCAGCCAAGCGGGGGGGCCGAGCACAGATACGCAGTATTTT | CASSQAGGPSTDTQYF
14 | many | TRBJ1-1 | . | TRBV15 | TGTGCCACCAGCAGAGCCAGGGCGGACACTGAAGCTTTCTTT | CATSRARADTEAFF
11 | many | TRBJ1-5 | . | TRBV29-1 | TGCAGCGAATATGGCGGCGAGCCCCAGCATTTT | CSEYGGEPQHF
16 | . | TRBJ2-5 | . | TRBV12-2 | TGTGCAAGTCGCTTAGCGGGGACTAGTTCAGATGAGACCCAGTACTTC | CASRLAGTSSDETQYF
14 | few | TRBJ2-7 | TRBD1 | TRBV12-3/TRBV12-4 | TGTGCCAGCAGTGATGACAGGGACACCTACGAGCAGTACTTC | CASSDDRDTYEQYF
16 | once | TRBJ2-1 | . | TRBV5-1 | TGCGCCAGCATACCAGGGACCTCGCGTGGGGAAGCTGAGCAGTTCTTC | CASIPGTSRGEAEQFF
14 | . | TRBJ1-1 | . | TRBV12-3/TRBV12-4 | TGTGCCAGCAGTTTCTGGGGAAGTGCCACTGAAGCTTTCTTT | CASSFWGSATEAFF
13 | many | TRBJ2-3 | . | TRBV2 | TGTGCCAGCAGGACGGGGGGCACAGATACGCAGTATTTT | CASRTGGTDTQYF
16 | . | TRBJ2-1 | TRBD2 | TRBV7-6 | TGTGCCAGCAGCTTAGTCGGGACTAGATTTTACAATGAGCAGTTCTTC | CASSLVGTRFYNEQFF
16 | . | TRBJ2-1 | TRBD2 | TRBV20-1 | TGCAGTGCTAGGGGGGGGGACGAGAGCTCCTACAATGAGCAGTTCTTC | CSARGGDESSYNEQFF
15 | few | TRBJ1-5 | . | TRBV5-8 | TGTGCCAGCAGTCCGAGGGGGGGGTTTTATCAGCCCCAGCATTTT | CASSPRGGFYQPQHF
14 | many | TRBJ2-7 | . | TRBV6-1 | TGTGCCAGCAGTGAAGAGGGGCCGACCTACGAGCAGTACTTC | CASSEEGPTYEQYF
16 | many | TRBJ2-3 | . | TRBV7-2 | TGTGCCAGCAGCCCTAGATTTCAGGTTATCACAGATACGCAGTATTTT | CASSPRFQVITDTQYF
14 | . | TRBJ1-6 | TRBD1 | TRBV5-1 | TGCGCCAGCAGCTTGGGGGACAGACGCTCACCCCTCCACTTT | CASSLGDRRSPLHF
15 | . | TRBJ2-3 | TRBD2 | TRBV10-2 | TGCGCCAGCAGCCTAGCGGGGGGGCCCGGAGATACGCAGTATTTT | CASSLAGGPGDTQYF
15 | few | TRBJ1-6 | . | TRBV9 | TGTGCCAGCAGCGTAACAGGGCATCTTAATTCACCCCTCCACTTT | CASSVTGHLNSPLHF
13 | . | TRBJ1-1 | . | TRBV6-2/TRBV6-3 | TGTGCCAGCAGTTACCAGAGAAACACTGAAGCTTTCTTT | CASSYQRNTEAFF
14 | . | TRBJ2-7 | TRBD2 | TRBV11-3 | TGTGCCAGCAGCGAGGCGGGGGGGACCTACGAGCAGTACTTC | CASSEAGGTYEQYF
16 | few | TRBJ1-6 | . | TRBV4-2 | TGTGCCAGCAGCCAAGATGTCACGGCAGGGAGTTCACCCCTCCACTTT | CASSQDVTAGSSPLHF
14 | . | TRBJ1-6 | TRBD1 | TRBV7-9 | TGTGCCAGCAGCTTACCACAGGGGATGTCACCCCTCCACTTT | CASSLPQGMSPLHF
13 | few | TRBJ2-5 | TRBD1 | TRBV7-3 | TGTGCCAGCAGCGCGGGACAGGGAGAGACCCAGTACTTC | CASSAGQGETQYF
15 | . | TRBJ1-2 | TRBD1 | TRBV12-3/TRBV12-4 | TGTGCCAGCAGTTTGCCCGCTCGACAGGGGCGCGGCTACACCTTC | CASSLPARQGRGYTF
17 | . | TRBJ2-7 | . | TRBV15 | TGTGCCACCAGCAGAGATATATCAGCCCCCTCCTCCTACGAGCAGTACTTC | CATSRDISAPSSYEQYF
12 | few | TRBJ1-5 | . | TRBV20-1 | TGCAGTGCTAGCAGGGTGGGGCAGCCCCAGCATTTT | CSASRVGQPQHF
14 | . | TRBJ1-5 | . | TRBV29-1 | TGCAGCGCGACCAAGGTTTATAGCAATCAGCCCCAGCATTTT | CSATKVYSNQPQHF